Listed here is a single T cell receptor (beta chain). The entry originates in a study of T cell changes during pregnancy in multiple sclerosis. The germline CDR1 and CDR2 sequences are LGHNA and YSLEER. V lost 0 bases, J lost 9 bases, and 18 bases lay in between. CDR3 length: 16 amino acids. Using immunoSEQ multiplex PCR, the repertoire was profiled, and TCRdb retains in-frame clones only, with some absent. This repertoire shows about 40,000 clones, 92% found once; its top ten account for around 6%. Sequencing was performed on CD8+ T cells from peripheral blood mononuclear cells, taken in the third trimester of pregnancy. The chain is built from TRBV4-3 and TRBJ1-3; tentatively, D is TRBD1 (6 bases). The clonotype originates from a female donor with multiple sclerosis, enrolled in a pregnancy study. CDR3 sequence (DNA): TGCGCCAGCAGCCAAGATATGGGGGCTTCTGGTAGCACCATATATTTT. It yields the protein CASSQDMGASGSTIYF.